The 17 T cell receptor beta chains given below trace back to one sample, sequenced in a study of blood T cell repertoires in COVID-19 (dated by TCRdb to 2020 to 2021). Libraries were built with the immunoSEQ multiplex PCR assay. TCRdb carries this immuneACCESS record with in-frame sequences only. Its versions omit some clonotypes, under half of them owing to an unresolved V gene in the studies checked, with the rest unexplained. Counted in this sample were roughly 240,000 clones; over 65% of them appeared once. Less than 6% of the sample comes from the top ten. The sample consisted of peripheral blood. These receptors all stem from a man aged 60 to 75 who had recovered from COVID-19.

This chain links TRBV7-6 with TRBJ2-7, with a possible D match to TRBD2 (5 bases). V was pared by 3 bases and J by 0 bases, with 9 bases between. The CDR3 is made up of 14 amino acids. The V gene's germline CDR1 is SGHVS and CDR2 FNYEAQ. CDR3: CASSFHGNSYEQYF. Written as DNA, the CDR3 is TGTGCCAGCAGCTTCCACGGGAACTCCTACGAGCAGTACTTC. The variable domain in full, completed from reference TRBV7-6 and TRBJ2-7, reads GAGVSQSPRYKVTKRGQDVALRCDPISGHVSLYWYRQALGQGPEFLTYFNYEAQQDKSGLPNDRFSAERPEGSISTLTIQRTEQRDSAMYRCASSFHGNSYEQYFGPGTRLTVT.

The CDR3 protein is CASSQESSGGFTGELFF. The CDR3 DNA reads as TGTGCCAGCAGCCAAGAATCTAGCGGGGGATTCACCGGGGAGCTGTTTTTT. The chain joins TRBV4-2 to TRBJ2-2, with 10 bases matching TRBD2. With 0 bases clipped from V and 4 bases from J, the junction kept 5 bases outside the gene matches. The CDR3 loop spans 17 amino acids. Germline CDR1 LGHNA, CDR2 YNFKEQ.

This clone was seen just once. The V gene is TRBV28, the J gene TRBJ2-7, with D perhaps TRBD2 (6 bases). Looked up from germline, CDR1 is MDHEN and CDR2 is SYDVKM. V shed 6 bases and J shed 6 bases, with 15 bases lying between them. The CDR3 extends over 13 amino acids. In DNA, the CDR3 is TGTGCCAGCAGGGGGGGATTCCGTCTCGAGCAGTACTTC. Protein sequence: CASRGGFRLEQYF.

The chain couples TRBV2 to TRBJ2-4, with D uncertain. The CDR3 totals 11 residues. Trimming left V 4 bases short and J 6 bases short, with 4 bases between. CDR1 is SNHLY, CDR2 FYNNEI, per germline. CDR3 protein: CASSVINIQYF. CDR3 nucleotides: TGTGCCAGCAGTGTAATAAACATTCAGTACTTC.

V is TRBV4-1 and J is TRBJ2-5; tentatively, D is TRBD2 (7 bases). Germline values: CDR1 MGHRA, CDR2 YSYEKL. V gave up 0 bases and J gave up 0 bases, with 14 bases separating them. The CDR3 spans 17 residues. For the CDR3, the DNA is TGCGCCAGCAGCCAAGATAGCGGCGGGGGCCACCAAGAGACCCAGTACTTC. It translates to CASSQDSGGGHQETQYF.

This clone has just one count. V gene TRBV25-1 combines with J gene TRBJ2-7; 9 nucleotides match TRBD1. CDR1 MGHDK and CDR2 SYGVNS come from the germline V gene. Trimming cost V 7 bases and J 3 bases; bases outside gene matches: 7. The CDR3 runs 14 residues. The CDR3 bases are TGTGCCAGCACCCAGACAGGGGGTCTCTACGAGCAGTACTTC. Translation gives CASTQTGGLYEQYF.

This clone was observed a single time. V gene TRBV5-1 combines with J gene TRBJ2-7; 10 bases align to TRBD1. Germline CDR1 SGHRS, CDR2 YFSETQ. The CDR3 length is 14 residues. V gave up 2 bases and J gave up 3 bases; unmatched junction bases: 2. The CDR3 is CASSFGDRGYEQYF. In DNA form, the CDR3 reads TGCGCCAGCAGCTTTGGGGACAGGGGCTACGAGCAGTACTTC.

This clone was picked up a small number of times. J is TRBJ2-5 and V is TRBV5-1; 9 positions agree with TRBD2. V trimming: 0 bases; J trimming: 0 bases; junction bases outside the gene matches: 9. The germline V gene has CDR1 SGHRS and CDR2 YFSETQ. The CDR3 runs to 18 residues. The CDR3 bases are TGCGCCAGCAGCTTGGTTCGGTTGGCTAGCGGGGACCAAGAGACCCAGTACTTC. As protein: CASSLVRLASGDQETQYF.

The genes are TRBV19 and TRBJ1-4; TRBD1 matches at 8 bases. The CDR3 runs 14 residues. Losses at the gene ends were 8 bases for V and 8 bases for J; bases not matched to a gene: 10. Germline-derived CDR1 and CDR2 are LNHDA and SQIVND (reference sequence). The CDR3 region is CASRRQGSGEKLFF. The CDR3 DNA reads as TGTGCCAGTCGCCGACAGGGGTCCGGGGAAAAACTGTTTTTT. Full variable domain (outside the CDR3, taken from reference TRBV19 and TRBJ1-4): DGGITQSPKYLFRKEGQNVTLSCEQNLNHDAMYWYRQDPGQGLRLIYYSQIVNDFQKGDIAEGYSVSREKKESFPLTVTSAQKNPTAFYLCASRRQGSGEKLFFGSGTQLSVL.

The chain carries TRBV5-6 and TRBJ1-2, with no clear D. Germline CDR1 reads SGHDT; CDR2 reads YYEEEE. The CDR3 covers 14 residues. With 0 bases removed from V and 2 bases from J, the gap between germline ends came to 8 bases. CDR3 sequence: CASSLGRMNYGYTF. CDR3 DNA: TGTGCCAGCAGCTTGGGCAGAATGAACTATGGCTACACCTTC.

The chain links TRBV29-1 to TRBJ2-7; 9 positions match TRBD1. Germline CDR1 and CDR2: SQVTM and ANQGSEA. The CDR3 covers 14 residues. Trimming at V came to 4 bases and at J to 2 bases, leaving 6 bases not matched to a gene. CDR3 loop: CSVAGTGITYEQYF. Here the CDR3 DNA reads TGCAGCGTTGCCGGGACAGGGATCACCTACGAGCAGTACTTC.

CDR3 nucleotide sequence: TGTGCCAGCAGCTCCCGGACAGGGCCCAACTATGGCTACACCTTC. Its protein is CASSSRTGPNYGYTF. This rearrangement joins TRBV16 to TRBJ1-2, with TRBD1 matching 8 bases. V lost 5 bases to trimming and J lost 2 bases; unmatched junction nucleotides: 7. The CDR3 has 15 amino acids. Germline V CDR1 and CDR2: KGHSY, FQNENV.

J is TRBJ1-2 and V is TRBV12-2; the DNA was not used to check the table's D call, TRBD1. TRBV12-2 is a documented pseudogene. The CDR3 spans 13 residues. The CDR3 region is CASRFGAGDGYTF. DNA of the CDR3: TGTGCAAGTCGCTTTGGGGCTGGTGATGGCTACACCTTC.

The chain recombines TRBV5-1 with TRBJ2-5, with a possible D match to TRBD1 (6 bases). Looked up from germline, CDR1 is SGHRS and CDR2 is YFSETQ. V gave up 0 bases and J gave up 1 base, with 10 bases separating them. This CDR3 spans 15 amino acids. CDR3 sequence reads: CASSLVGGIQETQYF. CDR3 in DNA: TGCGCCAGCAGCTTGGTAGGGGGAATCCAAGAGACCCAGTACTTC.

The chain has TRBV14 and TRBJ1-4; perhaps TRBD1 as D (6 bases). Germline V gene data show CDR1 as SGHDN and CDR2 as FVKESK. The germline V and J ends were trimmed by 0 bases and 10 bases, with 18 bases remaining between them. This CDR3 region has 16 residues. In DNA, the CDR3 is TGTGCCAGCAGCCAAGATCTTGTGGCAGGGGCGGCAAAACTGTTTTTT. This sequence encodes CASSQDLVAGAAKLFF. The variable domain in full, with the rest retrieved from reference TRBV14 and TRBJ1-4, is EAGVTQFPSHSVIEKGQTVTLRCDPISGHDNLYWYRRVMGKEIKFLLHFVKESKQDESGMPNNRFLAERTGGTYSTLKVQPAELEDSGVYFCASSQDLVAGAAKLFFGSGTQLSVL.

The chain has TRBV10-3 and TRBJ2-5, with a weak D call TRBD2 (5 bases). Germline V lookup: CDR1 ENHRY, CDR2 SYGVKD. The V and J ends lost 3 bases and 5 bases respectively, with 10 bases between them. This CDR3 is built from 13 residues. DNA of the CDR3: TGTGCCATCAGTGATTCGGGGTGGGAGACCCAGTACTTC. Protein product: CAISDSGWETQYF.

V and J are TRBV6-2 or TRBV6-3 and TRBJ1-6; the D gene is possibly TRBD1 (5 bases). V dropped 2 bases and J dropped 4 bases, with 12 bases sitting between them. Per the germline V gene, CDR1 is MNHEY and CDR2 is SVGEGT. The CDR3 totals 16 residues. The CDR3 reads CASSYLDSRYNSPLHF. Here the CDR3 DNA reads TGTGCCAGCAGTTACCTAGACAGTCGGTATAATTCACCCCTCCACTTT.